The 32 T cell receptor beta chains reported below all come from one sample, sequenced in a study of blood T cell repertoires in COVID-19 (dated by TCRdb to 2018 to 2020). The library relied on the immunoSEQ multiplex PCR assay. Here the immuneACCESS table is served through TCRdb, limited to in-frame sequences with V and J called. Missing clones are a known gap in these copies; in checked studies unresolved V genes cover under half, and the rest lacks a known reason. Counted in this sample were more than 250,000 clones; approximately 86% of them appeared once. About 0.7% of the sample lies in the top ten. Sequenced input: peripheral blood. The source of these receptors is a human donor in a cohort sampled during active COVID-19.

The DNA of the CDR3 is TGTGCCAGCAGGCCGCCCGGGGGTGTCTATGGCTACACCTTC. It yields the protein CASRPPGGVYGYTF. This chain joins TRBV28 and TRBJ1-2; the D gene is possibly TRBD1 (5 bases). From germline, CDR1 is MDHEN and CDR2 SYDVKM. CDR3 length: 14 amino acids. Trimming left V 6 bases short and J 4 bases short, with 15 bases between.

The chain couples TRBV3-1 (or the pseudogene TRBV3-2) to TRBJ2-5, with 8 bases lining up with TRBD2. Germline values: CDR1 LGHDT, CDR2 YNNKEL (reference sequence). The CDR3 is 15 amino acids. The V and J ends lost 6 bases and 5 bases, in that order; junction bases with no gene match: 11. The CDR3 bases are TGTGCCAGCAGTTCCCTGGCTAGCGGGTCTGAGACCCAGTACTTC. Its translation is CASSSLASGSETQYF.

This sequence joins TRBV5-1 and TRBJ1-1, with 8 bases that match TRBD1. The germline CDR1 and CDR2 sequences are SGHRS and YFSETQ. Trimming removed 3 bases from V and 0 bases from J; junction bases left unmatched: 7. The CDR3 extends over 16 amino acids. The DNA for the CDR3 is TGCGCCAGCAGCTGGACAGGGCCCTCATTGAACACTGAAGCTTTCTTT. It yields the protein CASSWTGPSLNTEAFF.

V gene TRBV7-2 combines with J gene TRBJ2-1, with 9 positions matching TRBD2. The germline gives CDR1 SGHTA, CDR2 FQGNSA. This CDR3 region has 17 residues. V shed 1 base and J 5 bases; nucleotides not matched to a gene: 9. CDR3: CASSLVFSGGPNNEQFF. The CDR3 DNA follows: TGTGCCAGCAGCTTAGTTTTTAGCGGGGGACCAAACAATGAGCAGTTCTTC.

Ten or more counts support this clone. Other DNA sequences in the same sample also yield this CDR3. The V and J genes are TRBV2 and TRBJ1-1; 7 nucleotides align to TRBD1. The J segment lost 3 bases and the V segment lost 3 bases, leaving 1 base of the junction unmatched. In germline, CDR1 is SNHLY, CDR2 FYNNEI. This CDR3 is built from 13 residues. CDR3 sequence reads: CASSETGYTEAFF. DNA for the CDR3: TGTGCCAGCAGTGAGACAGGGTACACTGAAGCTTTCTTT.

In this sample, this clone turned up a few times. The chain joins TRBV28 to TRBJ1-5; 7 bases agree with TRBD1. CDR1 is MDHEN and CDR2 is SYDVKM in the germline V gene. Unmatched junction bases numbered 9, after V lost 6 bases and J lost 7 bases. The CDR3 is 14 residues long. CDR3 DNA sequence: TGTGCCAGCAGCCTTGACAGGGAAGAGCAGCCCCAGCATTTT. Translating gives CASSLDREEQPQHF.

The chain employs TRBV7-2 and TRBJ2-7; D possibly corresponds to TRBD2 (5 bases). V shed 3 bases and J shed 5 bases, with 14 bases lying between them. This CDR3 is built from 14 residues. Germline CDR1 and CDR2: SGHTA and FQGNSA. CDR3: CASSLPVTRDEQYF. The CDR3 DNA sequence: TGTGCCAGCAGCTTGCCGGTCACTAGAGACGAGCAGTACTTC.

The chain couples TRBV3-1 (or the pseudogene TRBV3-2) to TRBJ2-7; a weak D match, TRBD1 (5 bases). Trimming stripped 4 bases from V and 3 bases from J, with 10 bases between. The CDR3 is made up of 13 amino acids. CDR1 is LGHDT and CDR2 is YNNKEL in the germline V gene (reference sequence). CDR3 in DNA: TGTGCCAGCAGCCGACAGTCCTACTACGAGCAGTACTTC. Translation gives CASSRQSYYEQYF.

The CDR3 DNA sequence: TGTGCCAGCAGCGTAGCTCTCCAGGACAGGGTCAATTCACCCCTCCACTTT. Protein: CASSVALQDRVNSPLHF. This chain uses TRBV9 with TRBJ1-6, with TRBD1 matching over 8 bases. The CDR3 loop spans 17 amino acids. Looked up from germline, CDR1 is SGDLS and CDR2 is YYNGEE. Trimming took 0 bases from V and 7 from J; bases not matched to a gene: 9.

J is TRBJ1-5 and V is TRBV18; TRBD1 aligns across 7 bases. Germline CDR1 KGHSH, CDR2 LQKENI. The CDR3 sequence is 15 residues long. The trim removed 2 bases at V and 1 base at J, leaving 2 bases unmatched. In DNA, the CDR3 is TGTGCCAGCTCACCAGCGGGACAGAGCAATCAGCCCCAGCATTTT. Amino acids: CASSPAGQSNQPQHF. Looking up the rest from reference TRBV18 and TRBJ1-5 gives the full variable domain: NAGVMQNPRHLVRRRGQEARLRCSPMKGHSHVYWYRQLPEEGLKFMVYLQKENIIDESGMPKERFSAEFPKEGPSILRIQQVVRGDSAAYFCASSPAGQSNQPQHFGDGTRLSIL.

In its sample, this clone was seen once. The rearrangement uses TRBV30 and TRBJ1-4; D is uncertain. CDR3 length: 12 residues. The germline V and J ends were trimmed by 1 base and 8 bases, with 8 bases remaining between them. CDR1 and CDR2 from the germline V gene are GTSNPN and SVGIG (reference sequence). Here the CDR3 reads CAWSGSREKLFF. CDR3 nucleotide sequence: TGTGCCTGGAGTGGCTCCCGGGAAAAACTGTTTTTT.

The genes are TRBV4-3 and TRBJ1-4; 8 bases agree with TRBD1. V gave up 3 bases and J gave up 5 bases; unmatched junction bases: 8. CDR1 is LGHNA, CDR2 YSLEER, per germline. The length of the CDR3 is 16 residues. CDR3: CASSQLTGGGNEKLFF. As DNA, the CDR3 is TGCGCCAGCAGCCAGCTTACAGGGGGAGGGAATGAAAAACTGTTTTTT.

Here the CDR3 reads CASSYTRGRTGELFF. Here the CDR3 DNA reads TGTGCCAGCAGTTATACCAGGGGAAGGACCGGGGAGCTGTTTTTT. The chain couples TRBV6-6 to TRBJ2-2; TRBD1 might be the D (6 bases). This CDR3 contains 15 residues. V lost 3 bases to trimming and J lost 5 bases, with 13 bases between them. Per germline, CDR1 MNHNY and CDR2 SVGAGI (reference sequence).

The chain is built from TRBV7-2 and TRBJ1-3, with TRBD1 identical over 7 bases. The V gene end was trimmed by 1 base and the J gene end by 4 bases; junction bases not matched to a gene: 4. The CDR3 contains 15 residues. Germline CDR1 is SGHTA and CDR2 is FQGNSA. The CDR3 region has the DNA TGTGCCAGCAGCTTAGGGGACAGAAGGGGAAACACCATATATTTT. It specifies CASSLGDRRGNTIYF.

This chain joins TRBV12-3 or TRBV12-4 and TRBJ2-5; D is possibly TRBD1 (6 bases). The CDR3 has 13 amino acids. V was trimmed by 0 bases and J by 13 bases, leaving 15 bases between them. In DNA form, the CDR3 reads TGTGCCAGCAGTTTAGCGCTACAGGGTCGGTCGTACTTC. As protein: CASSLALQGRSYF.

The chain uses TRBV15 and TRBJ2-2; D gene uncertain. V was clipped by 0 bases and J by 2 bases, with 10 bases between them. CDR3 length equals 16 residues. CDR1 and CDR2 from the germline V gene are LNHNV and YYDKDF (reference sequence). CDR3 DNA: TGTGCCACCAGCAGAGATAACAGTCGAAACACCGGGGAGCTGTTTTTT. Protein sequence: CATSRDNSRNTGELFF.

CDR3 DNA sequence: TGCGCCAGCAGCCAGGGGCTGGGCTATGAGCAGTTCTTC. Residues: CASSQGLGYEQFF. This chain joins TRBV4-3 and TRBJ2-1; TRBD1 might be the D (5 bases). Germline CDR1 LGHNA, CDR2 YSLEER. The ends were cut back, 3 bases at V and 8 bases at J, with 11 bases in the middle. The CDR3 length is 13 residues.

The genes are TRBV5-5 and TRBJ1-1; maybe TRBD1 (5 bases). V was trimmed by 4 bases and J by 10 bases, leaving 14 bases between them. Germline loops: CDR1 SGHKS, CDR2 YYEKEE (reference sequence). The CDR3 runs 12 residues. The CDR3 DNA is TGTGCCAGCAGCGGGGGGTTAGGCGGAGCTTTCTTT. Protein: CASSGGLGGAFF.

The V and J genes are TRBV7-9 and TRBJ1-1, with D possibly matching TRBD1 (6 bases). V lost 5 bases to trimming and J lost 1 base, with 17 bases between them. The germline gives CDR1 SEHNR, CDR2 FQNEAQ (reference sequence). CDR3 length equals 16 residues. As DNA, the CDR3 is TGTGCCAGCAGCCTTCTTTCTATGGACAGGAACACTGAAGCTTTCTTT. It translates to CASSLLSMDRNTEAFF.

The chain employs TRBV1 and TRBJ2-7; the table assigns TRBD2, which was not confirmed against the DNA. TRBV1 is reported as a pseudogene. This CDR3 has 16 residues. The CDR3 spells CTSSQDPTGGHDEQYF. CDR3 in DNA: TGCACCAGCAGCCAAGATCCAACGGGGGGGCACGACGAGCAGTACTTC.

This chain joins TRBV6-2 or TRBV6-3 and TRBJ1-1, with TRBD1 matching 7 bases. This CDR3 is 14 amino acids long. The germline V gene encodes CDR1 MNHEY and CDR2 SVGEGT. V shed 7 bases, J shed 7 bases, and the junction held 12 bases outside the gene matches. The CDR3 DNA sequence: TGTGCCAGCACCCCGGACAGGAACTTTGGTGAAGCTTTCTTT. Its protein is CASTPDRNFGEAFF.

This clone was counted a single time. The genes are TRBV2 and TRBJ1-5; 11 bases agree with TRBD1. Germline V CDR1 and CDR2: SNHLY, FYNNEI. The junction had 4 bases not matched to a gene; V was cut back by 4 bases and J by 11 bases. This CDR3 has 13 residues. This CDR3 is CASSAGTGGAQHF. CDR3 in DNA: TGTGCCAGCAGTGCTGGGACAGGGGGAGCCCAGCATTTT.

V is TRBV7-9 and J is TRBJ1-2; D not resolved. This CDR3 spans 15 amino acids. Germline CDR1 is SEHNR and CDR2 is FQNEAQ (reference sequence). Between the trimmed V and J ends, which lost 0 bases and 8 bases, there was a span of 16 bases. The CDR3 sequence: CASSLAGGAVAGYTF. The DNA of the CDR3 is TGTGCCAGCAGCTTAGCCGGAGGAGCCGTGGCGGGCTACACCTTC.

The J gene is TRBJ1-6, the V gene TRBV6-2 or TRBV6-3; 10 bases map to TRBD1. The CDR3 sequence is 17 residues long. The V gene end was trimmed by 5 bases and the J gene end by 4 bases; junction bases not matched to a gene: 8. Looked up from germline, CDR1 is MNHEY and CDR2 is SVGEGT. CDR3: CASSRDRGWGYNSPLHF. The CDR3 nucleotides read TGTGCCAGCAGTCGGGACAGGGGATGGGGGTATAATTCACCCCTCCACTTT.

This chain connects TRBV19 to TRBJ1-5; no clear D. V was clipped by 3 bases and J by 6 bases, with 6 bases between them. CDR3 length equals 12 residues. Germline values: CDR1 LNHDA, CDR2 SQIVND (reference sequence). CDR3 sequence reads: CASSIPRQPQHF. The DNA for the CDR3 is TGTGCCAGTAGTATTCCGCGTCAGCCCCAGCATTTT.

The V and J genes are TRBV28 and TRBJ1-1; D uncertain. V was cut by 2 bases and J by 1 base, with 14 bases left in between. CDR1 MDHEN and CDR2 SYDVKM come from the germline V gene. The CDR3 extends over 16 amino acids. CDR3 residues: CASSLPAYYGNTEAFF. In nucleotides, the CDR3 is TGTGCCAGCAGTTTACCCGCCTATTACGGGAACACTGAAGCTTTCTTT. Supplemented by reference TRBV28 and TRBJ1-1, the full variable domain reads DVKVTQSSRYLVKRTGEKVFLECVQDMDHENMFWYRQDPGLGLRLIYFSYDVKMKEKGDIPEGYSVSREKKERFSLILESASTNQTSMYLCASSLPAYYGNTEAFFGQGTRLTVV.

Points on this clone: Other DNA variants within this sample encode the same CDR3. This chain connects TRBV7-9 to TRBJ1-2, with D unclear. This CDR3 has 14 residues. Germline CDR1 is SEHNR and CDR2 is FQNEAQ (reference sequence). Trimming removed 1 base from V and 1 base from J, with 7 bases in between. This CDR3 reads CASSLGGSNYGYTF. The CDR3 DNA reads as TGTGCCAGCAGCTTAGGAGGAAGTAACTATGGCTACACCTTC.

The chain uses TRBV7-2 and TRBJ2-1, with 9 bases that match TRBD2. Unmatched junction bases numbered 7, after V lost 1 base and J lost 9 bases. Looked up from germline, CDR1 is SGHTA and CDR2 is FQGNSA. The CDR3 runs 15 residues. The CDR3 spells CASSLVVAGAGEQFF. In DNA form, the CDR3 reads TGTGCCAGCAGCTTAGTTGTAGCGGGGGCGGGTGAGCAGTTCTTC.

The gene calls are TRBV9 and TRBJ2-3, with 8 bases matching TRBD2. The trim removed 0 bases at V and 3 bases at J, leaving 3 bases unmatched. CDR3 length equals 15 residues. Germline CDR1 and CDR2: SGDLS and YYNGEE. Written as DNA, the CDR3 is TGTGCCAGCAGCGTAGTCGGGGGGGTAACAGATACGCAGTATTTT. Amino acids: CASSVVGGVTDTQYF. The full variable domain, in which reference TRBV9 and TRBJ2-3 provide the parts outside the CDR3, is DSGVTQTPKHLITATGQRVTLRCSPRSGDLSVYWYQQSLDQGLQFLIQYYNGEERAKGNILERFSAQQFPDLHSELNLSSLELGDSALYFCASSVVGGVTDTQYFGPGTRLTVL.

The gene calls are TRBV27 and TRBJ1-6; a possible D gene is TRBD1 (6 bases). This CDR3 region has 16 residues. V shed 10 bases and J shed 3 bases, with 19 bases lying between them. The germline CDR1 and CDR2 sequences are MNHEY and SMNVEV (reference sequence). The CDR3 DNA reads as TGTGCCACCCGGGGGGGGGCCGCATTCTATAATTCACCCCTCCACTTT. This sequence encodes CATRGGAAFYNSPLHF.

The chain combines TRBV19 with TRBJ1-2; possibly TRBD1 for D (6 bases). Trimming left V 6 bases short and J 8 bases short, with 10 bases between. Germline V gives CDR1 LNHDA, CDR2 SQIVND (reference sequence). The CDR3 runs to 11 residues. CDR3 sequence (DNA): TGTGCCAGTAGATCGGGGGGCGGCTACACCTTC. This translates into CASRSGGGYTF.

The rearrangement uses TRBV28 and TRBJ1-1; possibly TRBD1 for D (5 bases). CDR1 is MDHEN, CDR2 SYDVKM, per germline. The CDR3 extends over 12 amino acids. V gave up 3 bases and J gave up 10 bases, with 12 bases separating them. CDR3 loop: CASSFPRGVAFF. The CDR3, as DNA: TGTGCCAGCAGTTTCCCCCGGGGGGTAGCTTTCTTT.